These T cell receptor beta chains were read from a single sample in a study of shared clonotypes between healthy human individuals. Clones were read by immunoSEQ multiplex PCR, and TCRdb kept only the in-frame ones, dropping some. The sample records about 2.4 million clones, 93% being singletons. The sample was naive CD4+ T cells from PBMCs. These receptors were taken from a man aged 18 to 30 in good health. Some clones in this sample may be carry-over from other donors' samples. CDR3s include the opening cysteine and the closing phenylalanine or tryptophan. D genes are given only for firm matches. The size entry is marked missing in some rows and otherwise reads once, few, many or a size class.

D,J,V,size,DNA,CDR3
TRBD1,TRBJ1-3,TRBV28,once,TGTGCCAGCAGTTTCAGAGACAGGGGGCCCCGTGGAGGAAACACCATATATTTT,CASSFRDRGPRGGNTIYF
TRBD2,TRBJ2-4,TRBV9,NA,TGTGCCAGCAGCAGCACTAGCGGTCTCGACATTCAGTACTTC,CASSSTSGLDIQYF
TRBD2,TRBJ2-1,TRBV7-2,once,TGTGCCAGCAGTCCCGGGACTAGCGGGAGATCCTCCTACAATGAGCAGTTCTTC,CASSPGTSGRSSYNEQFF
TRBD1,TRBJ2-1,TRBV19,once,TGTGCCAGTAGGCGACAGGGGCAATCCTACAATGAGCAGTTCTTC,CASRRQGQSYNEQFF
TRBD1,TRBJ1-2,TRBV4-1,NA,TGCGCCAGCAGCCAGCGACAGGGGACTAACTATGGCTACACCTTC,CASSQRQGTNYGYTF
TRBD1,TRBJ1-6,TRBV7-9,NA,TGTGCCAGCAGCTTCGACAGGGGTGGTTCACCCCTCCACTTT,CASSFDRGGSPLHF
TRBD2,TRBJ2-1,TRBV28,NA,TGTGCCAGCAGCCCTGGACTAGCGGGGCCCAATGAGCAGTTCTTC,CASSPGLAGPNEQFF
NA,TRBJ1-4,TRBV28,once,TGTGCCAGCAGCCCGGACAGTCGGTTAGCTAATGAAAAACTGTTTTTT,CASSPDSRLANEKLFF
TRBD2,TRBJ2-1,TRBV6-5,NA,TGTGCCAGCAGTTCACAAACGGGACTAAGAAATGAGCAGTTCTTC,CASSSQTGLRNEQFF
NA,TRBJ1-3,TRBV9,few,TGTGCCAGCAGCGTGGGGGATCCCTCTGGAAACACCATATATTTT,CASSVGDPSGNTIYF
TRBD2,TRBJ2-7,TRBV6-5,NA,TGTGCCAGCAGCAGTAGCGGGAATTTCTACGAGCAGTACTTC,CASSSSGNFYEQYF
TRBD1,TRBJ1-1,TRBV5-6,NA,TGTGCCAGCAGCATCGACAGGGGGGAGGTGGGCACTGAAGCTTTCTTT,CASSIDRGEVGTEAFF
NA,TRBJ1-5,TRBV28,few,TGTGCCAGCAGTTGGGCCAATCAGCCCCAGCATTTT,CASSWANQPQHF
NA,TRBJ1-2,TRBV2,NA,TGTGCCAGCAGTAGACGTGATGCGCGGGGCTACACCTTC,CASSRRDARGYTF
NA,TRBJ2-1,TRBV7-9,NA,TGTGCCAGCAGCCGCCTTGGAAGCGAGCAGTTCTTC,CASSRLGSEQFF
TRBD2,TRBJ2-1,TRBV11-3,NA,TGTGCCAGCAGCCTAGGACTAGCGGGAGCAGGGGGTAATGAGCAGTTCTTC,CASSLGLAGAGGNEQFF
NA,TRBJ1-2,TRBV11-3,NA,TGTGCCAGCAGCTTAGCAGGGTCCTATGGCTACACCTTC,CASSLAGSYGYTF
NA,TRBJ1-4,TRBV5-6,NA,TGTGCCAGCAGCTGGCAGGGGCCAACTAATGAAAAACTGTTTTTT,CASSWQGPTNEKLFF
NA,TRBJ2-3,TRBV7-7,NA,TGTGCCAGCAGCTTAGCACGGCTCACAGATACGCAGTATTTT,CASSLARLTDTQYF
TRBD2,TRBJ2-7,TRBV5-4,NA,TGTGCCAGCAGCTTGACGGGGGAGGGCGAGCAGTACTTC,CASSLTGEGEQYF
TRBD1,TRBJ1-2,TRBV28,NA,TGTGCCAGCAACAGGGGTTATTACTATGGCTACACCTTC,CASNRGYYYGYTF
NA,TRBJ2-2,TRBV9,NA,TGTGCCAGCAGCCCGGTACCTAACAGGGCAACCGGGGAGCTGTTTTTT,CASSPVPNRATGELFF
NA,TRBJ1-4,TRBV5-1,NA,TGCGCCAGCAGCTTCGGGCAGGGGAGTGAAAAACTGTTTTTT,CASSFGQGSEKLFF
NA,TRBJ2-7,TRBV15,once,TGTGCCACCAGCAGAGGTGTGGGCTCAGACTACGAGCAGTACTTC,CATSRGVGSDYEQYF
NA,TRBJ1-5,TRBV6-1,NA,TGTGCCAGCAGGCGACAGGTAAATAGCAATCAGCCCCAGCATTTT,CASRRQVNSNQPQHF
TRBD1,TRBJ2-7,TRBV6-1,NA,TGTGCCAGCAAGATGGGACAGGACTACCTCTACGAGCAGTACTTC,CASKMGQDYLYEQYF
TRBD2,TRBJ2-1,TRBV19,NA,TGTGCCAGTAGTATAGCCCTAGCGGGATTATATGAGCAGTTCTTC,CASSIALAGLYEQFF
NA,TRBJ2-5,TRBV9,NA,TGTGCCAGCAGCTGGGGACGGCAAGAGACCCAGTACTTC,CASSWGRQETQYF
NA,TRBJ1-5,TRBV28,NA,TGTGCCAGCAGTTTTTACAGGGACCGATCGCCCCAGCATTTT,CASSFYRDRSPQHF
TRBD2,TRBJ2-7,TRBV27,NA,TGTGCCAGCAGTTTATATGGCGGGAGGGCCGTCACTCCCGAGCAGTACTTC,CASSLYGGRAVTPEQYF
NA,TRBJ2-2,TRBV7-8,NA,TGTGCCGCGAACGGGCTTTCGCGTACCGGGGAGCTGTTTTTT,CAANGLSRTGELFF
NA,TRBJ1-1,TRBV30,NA,TGTGCCTGGAGTGTAGACAGCAACACTGAAGCTTTCTTT,CAWSVDSNTEAFF
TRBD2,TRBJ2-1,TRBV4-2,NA,TGTGCCAGCAGCCAAGATACAGTGGGGGGGACTAGCGGAATCTACAATGAGCAGTTCTTC,CASSQDTVGGTSGIYNEQFF
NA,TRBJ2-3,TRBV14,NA,TGTGCCAGCAGCCAGGAAGCTAAGTTTTTCAGCACAGATACGCAGTATTTT,CASSQEAKFFSTDTQYF
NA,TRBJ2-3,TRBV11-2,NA,TGTGCCAGCAGCCCCGACGCTACGCAGTATTTT,CASSPDATQYF
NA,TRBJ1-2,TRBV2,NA,TGTGCCAGCTATCACGAGTTGCTCCCAACTAACTATGGCTACACCTTC,CASYHELLPTNYGYTF
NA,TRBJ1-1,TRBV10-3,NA,TGTGCCATCAGTGAGTCTCTGGCATCCACTGAAGCTTTCTTT,CAISESLASTEAFF
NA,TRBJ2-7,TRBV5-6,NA,TGTACCAGCAGCTTGTCAGGGAACGAGCAGTACTTC,CTSSLSGNEQYF
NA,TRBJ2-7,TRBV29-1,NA,TGCAGCGTGGTGTTCAGGGGCACCGGCGAGCAGTACTTC,CSVVFRGTGEQYF
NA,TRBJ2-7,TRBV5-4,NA,TGTGCCAGCAGATCGGCAGGGTCACCCTACGAGCAGTACTTC,CASRSAGSPYEQYF
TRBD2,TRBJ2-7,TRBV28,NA,TGTGCCAGCAGTCTATGGACTAGCGGAGGGCCCTACGAGCAGTACTTC,CASSLWTSGGPYEQYF
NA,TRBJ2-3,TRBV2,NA,TGTGCCAGCAGGCCCTCCGGGGTGCAGTATTTT,CASRPSGVQYF
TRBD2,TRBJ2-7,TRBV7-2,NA,TGTGCCAGCAGCTTAGTTAGCGGGAGCAACGAGCAGTACTTC,CASSLVSGSNEQYF
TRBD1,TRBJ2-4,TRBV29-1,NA,TGCAGCGCGGGACAGGGTACCGCCAAAAACATTCAGTACTTC,CSAGQGTAKNIQYF
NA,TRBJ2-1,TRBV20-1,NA,TGCAGTGCTAGTAGGGCCGGCGAGCAGTTCTTC,CSASRAGEQFF
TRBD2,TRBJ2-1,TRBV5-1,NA,TGCGCCAGCAGCTTGGGGTCTAGCGGGATCGTCTATGAGCAGTTCTTC,CASSLGSSGIVYEQFF
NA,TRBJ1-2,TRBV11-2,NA,TGTGCCAGCAGCTCCGGGGCCCCAACAGGAAGACATGGCTACACCTTC,CASSSGAPTGRHGYTF
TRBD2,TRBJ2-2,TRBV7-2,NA,TGTGCCAGCAGCTTAGTAGGGACTAGCGGGAGCACCGGGGAGCTGTTTTTT,CASSLVGTSGSTGELFF
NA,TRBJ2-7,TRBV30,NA,TGTGCCTGGAGTTCCTTCTCGGGAGCCCCCTACGAGCAGTACTTC,CAWSSFSGAPYEQYF
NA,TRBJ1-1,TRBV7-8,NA,TGTGCCAGCAGCTTAGCGGGTAGGAGCACTGAAGCTTTCTTT,CASSLAGRSTEAFF
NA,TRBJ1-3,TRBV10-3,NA,TGTGCCATCAGTGAGTTACAGGCCTACTCTGGAAACACCATATATTTT,CAISELQAYSGNTIYF